This entry lists 22 T cell receptor beta chains sequenced from one sample in a study of blood T cells in healthy people across ages. With a J-beta primer mix and a sample-barcoded 5' primer, a second PCR ran about 7 to 12 cycles. TCRdb reprocessed the 5' RACE reads with MiXCR, giving one entry per CDR3 protein. Of fewer than 900,000 distinct CDR3 sequences listed, roughly 41% are singletons. The sample taken for sequencing was blood. These receptors were taken from a woman in her fifties or sixties in good health.

This clonotype was seen a few times. The chain combines TRBV6-6 with TRBJ1-1; a possible D gene is TRBD1 (6 bases). Germline-derived CDR1 and CDR2 are MNHNY and SVGAGI (reference sequence). V lost 6 bases to trimming and J lost 5 bases, with 13 bases between them. This CDR3 is 13 amino acids long. This chain's CDR3 is CASSRDRLTEAFF. As DNA, the CDR3 is TGTGCCAGCAGCCGCGACAGGCTAACTGAAGCTTTCTTT.

This chain joins TRBV7-9 and TRBJ2-3, with D possibly being TRBD2 (6 bases). The germline V gene encodes CDR1 SEHNR and CDR2 FQNEAQ (reference sequence). CDR3 length equals 18 residues. V lost 5 bases and J 1 base, leaving 22 bases between the germline ends. The CDR3 here is CASSMRWGEASGTDTQYF. The CDR3 nucleotides are TGTGCCAGCAGCATGAGATGGGGGGAAGCCTCCGGCACAGATACGCAGTATTTT.

The V and J genes are TRBV30 and TRBJ1-1; no reliable D call. Trimming took 6 bases from V and 1 from J, leaving 6 bases between them. CDR3 length equals 11 residues. Germline V gives CDR1 GTSNPN, CDR2 SVGIG (reference sequence). CDR3 sequence (DNA): TGTGCCTGCCATACGAACACTGAAGCTTTCTTT. This sequence encodes CACHTNTEAFF.

This clonotype appeared a few times. This chain uses TRBV21-1 with TRBJ2-3; the D segment call TRBD2 is taken from the table without a DNA check. TRBV21-1 is recorded as a pseudogene. The CDR3 contains 18 residues. The CDR3: CASLKMGLAGPSTDTQYF. The CDR3 region has the DNA TGTGCCAGCCTTAAAATGGGACTAGCGGGCCCTAGCACAGATACGCAGTATTTT.

This clonotype was detected ten times or more. The gene calls are TRBV12-3 or TRBV12-4 and TRBJ1-1; possible D gene TRBD1, 6 bases. This CDR3 spans 13 amino acids. With 6 bases removed from V and 1 base from J, the gap between germline ends came to 9 bases. The CDR3: CASSPTGNTEAFF. CDR3 coding DNA: TGTGCCAGCAGCCCGACAGGGAACACTGAAGCTTTCTTT.

The chain recombines TRBV7-2 with TRBJ2-5; 11 bases map to TRBD2. The J segment lost 11 bases and the V segment lost 3 bases, leaving 11 bases of the junction unmatched. The CDR3 extends over 15 amino acids. The germline CDR1 and CDR2 sequences are SGHTA and FQGNSA. The CDR3 nucleotides read TGTGCCAGCAGCTTGACTAGCGGGACAAGCAATGAGCAGTACTTC. Translated: CASSLTSGTSNEQYF.

The V and J genes are TRBV7-9 and TRBJ2-1, with TRBD2 identical over 11 bases. The germline CDR1 and CDR2 sequences are SEHNR and FQNEAQ (reference sequence). V shed 3 bases and J 9 bases; nucleotides not matched to a gene: 1. This CDR3 comprises 13 residues. Here the CDR3 reads CASSFLAGGEQFF. The CDR3 coding sequence is TGTGCCAGCAGCTTCCTAGCGGGAGGTGAGCAGTTCTTC.

The chain carries TRBV5-6 and TRBJ2-1; 7 bases agree with TRBD2. V trimming: 5 bases; J trimming: 3 bases; junction bases outside the gene matches: 11. The CDR3 has 16 residues. CDR1 and CDR2 (germline): SGHDT, YYEEEE. The CDR3 coding sequence is TGTGCCAGCAGATGGGAAGCGGGAAGTTTCTACAATGAGCAGTTCTTC. Translation gives CASRWEAGSFYNEQFF.

This clonotype was seen a handful of times. The rearrangement links TRBV6-5 to TRBJ1-2; D gene unclear. V dropped 7 bases and J dropped 0 bases, with 9 bases sitting between them. Germline V gene sequence: CDR1 MNHEY, CDR2 SVGAGI. This CDR3 region has 13 residues. CDR3: CASNPAANYGYTF. The CDR3 bases are TGTGCCAGCAACCCGGCCGCTAACTATGGCTACACCTTC.

This clonotype was detected only once. V gene TRBV3-1 combines with J gene TRBJ2-1, with D possibly called TRBD1 or TRBD2 (5 bases each). The germline V gene has CDR1 LGHDT and CDR2 YNNKEL (reference sequence). The CDR3 contains 17 residues. The ends were cut back, 7 bases at V and 4 bases at J, with 23 bases in the middle. The CDR3: CASTTSTPGRIYNEQFF. The CDR3 nucleotides are TGTGCCAGCACTACCTCAACCCCGGGACGGATATACAATGAGCAGTTCTTC.

This clonotype was seen a few times. The chain recombines TRBV3-1 with TRBJ2-1; 8 nucleotides align to TRBD1. V shed 4 bases, J shed 10 bases, and the junction held 12 bases outside the gene matches. The CDR3 length is 15 residues. Germline CDR1 is LGHDT and CDR2 is YNNKEL (reference sequence). Written as DNA, the CDR3 is TGTGCCAGCAGCCCCCGGGACAGGCGCCAACTGGAGCAGTTCTTC. Amino acid sequence: CASSPRDRRQLEQFF.

The DNA for the CDR3 is TGTGCCAGCGGGATGGACAGATACCAAGAGACCCAGTACTTC. Translation gives CASGMDRYQETQYF. The chain has TRBV2 and TRBJ2-5, with D perhaps TRBD1 (6 bases). Looked up from germline, CDR1 is SNHLY and CDR2 is FYNNEI. The ends were cut back, 8 bases at V and 0 bases at J, with 13 bases in the middle. The CDR3 contains 14 residues.

This clonotype was counted a few times. The rearrangement links TRBV4-2 to TRBJ2-7; a weak D match, TRBD1 (6 bases). V lost 3 bases to trimming and J lost 7 bases, with 13 bases between them. CDR3 length: 13 residues. Germline V gene data show CDR1 as LGHNA and CDR2 as YNFKEQ. CDR3 DNA: TGTGCCAGCAGCCAGGGACAATCGGGGGAGCAGTACTTC. Protein product: CASSQGQSGEQYF.

The chain uses TRBV5-1 and TRBJ2-3, with 9 bases fitting TRBD2. CDR3 length equals 16 residues. The germline CDR1 and CDR2 sequences are SGHRS and YFSETQ. With V trimmed by 4 bases and J by 6 bases, 12 bases remained unmatched. The CDR3 loop reads CASSMYRASGEDTQYF. CDR3 DNA sequence: TGCGCCAGCAGCATGTACCGGGCTAGCGGGGAGGATACGCAGTATTTT.

This clonotype was recorded many times. The chain joins TRBV7-9 to TRBJ2-7, with 10 bases identical to TRBD1. Per germline, CDR1 SEHNR and CDR2 FQNEAQ (reference sequence). The CDR3 spans 15 residues. Trimming took 3 bases from V and 5 from J; bases not matched to a gene: 7. The DNA for the CDR3 is TGTGCCAGCAGCTTTATGGGACAGGGGAGTAACGAGCAGTACTTC. This encodes CASSFMGQGSNEQYF.

This clonotype was counted between two and nine times. The chain uses TRBV20-1 and TRBJ2-5; 8 bases are shared with TRBD2. Germline values: CDR1 DFQATT, CDR2 SNEGSKA (reference sequence). The CDR3 covers 15 residues. With 6 bases clipped from V and 1 base from J, the junction kept 10 bases outside the gene matches. The CDR3 DNA follows: TGCAGTGCGGAGGGAGCGGGGGCCCTCCAAGAGACCCAGTACTTC. Its translation: CSAEGAGALQETQYF.

This clonotype was detected only a few times. The chain couples TRBV29-1 to TRBJ1-2; 8 bases are shared with TRBD1. Germline V lookup: CDR1 SQVTM, CDR2 ANQGSEA. V gave up 6 bases and J gave up 8 bases; unmatched junction bases: 5. The CDR3 runs to 11 residues. Written as DNA, the CDR3 is TGCAGCGTCGGAGGGGACAGGGGCTACACCTTC. It translates to CSVGGDRGYTF.

This clonotype was detected only a few times. This chain connects TRBV9 to TRBJ2-2; D ambiguous. In germline, CDR1 is SGDLS, CDR2 YYNGEE. The CDR3 has 12 residues. V was trimmed by 0 bases and J by 3 bases, leaving 0 bases between them. The CDR3 protein is CASSVDTGELFF. As DNA, the CDR3 is TGTGCCAGCAGCGTAGACACCGGGGAGCTGTTTTTT.

The chain carries TRBV14 and TRBJ2-1, with TRBD2 identical over 9 bases. The CDR3 loop spans 18 amino acids. Trimming at V came to 4 bases and at J to 3 bases, leaving 13 bases not matched to a gene. Per the germline V gene, CDR1 is SGHDN and CDR2 is FVKESK. Here the CDR3 DNA reads TGTGCCAGCAGCCCACTGTCCAGGCTAGCGGGACACTACAATGAGCAGTTCTTC. Its protein is CASSPLSRLAGHYNEQFF.

The chain recombines TRBV6-5 with TRBJ2-7; D is undetermined. CDR3 length: 14 amino acids. With 4 bases removed from V and 3 bases from J, the gap between germline ends came to 13 bases. Germline CDR1 and CDR2: MNHEY and SVGAGI. For the CDR3, the DNA is TGTGCCAGCAGTTCACCCAGGTCAAACTACGAGCAGTACTTC. Its protein product is CASSSPRSNYEQYF.

The CDR3 DNA follows: TGTGCCAGCAGCGACACCCAGGCAGATACGCAGTATTTT. Its protein is CASSDTQADTQYF. V gene TRBV9 combines with J gene TRBJ2-3; the D is unclear. V dropped 3 bases and J dropped 4 bases, with 9 bases sitting between them. CDR3 length: 13 amino acids. Germline lookup yields CDR1 SGDLS and CDR2 YYNGEE. Full variable domain (missing parts from reference TRBV9 and TRBJ2-3): DSGVTQTPKHLITATGQRVTLRCSPRSGDLSVYWYQQSLDQGLQFLIQYYNGEERAKGNILERFSAQQFPDLHSELNLSSLELGDSALYFCASSDTQADTQYFGPGTRLTVL.

V is TRBV6-5 and J is TRBJ2-1; TRBD1 is a possible D gene (5 bases). Germline lookup yields CDR1 MNHEY and CDR2 SVGAGI. This CDR3 is built from 19 residues. The ends were cut back, 2 bases at V and 5 bases at J, with 25 bases in the middle. The CDR3 DNA follows: TGTGCCAGCAGTTACGACCAGAACTCAATTTCCCTCAGGGACAATGAGCAGTTCTTC. Residues: CASSYDQNSISLRDNEQFF.